Shown below are 9 T cell receptor beta chains from a single sample sequenced in a study of Graves' ophthalmopathy and Graves' hyperthyroidism. Amplified material comprised TCR beta CDR3 regions derived from RNA transcripts. The library came from an HTBI-primed first-round RT-PCR and a second-round multiplex PCR. TCRdb re-derived calls from the multiplex PCR reads in MiXCR, one entry per CDR3 protein. Of fewer than 250,000 distinct CDR3 sequences in the sample, approximately 29% were seen once. Source material: peripheral blood. All receptors come from a man over 45 with Graves' ophthalmopathy.

This clonotype was seen repeatedly, ten times or more. The chain carries TRBV6-2 or TRBV6-3 and TRBJ2-2, with unresolved D. Per the germline V gene, CDR1 is MNHEY and CDR2 is SVGEGT. Trimming pared 2 bases from V and 1 base from J, leaving 14 bases between. The CDR3 runs to 17 residues. The CDR3 is CASSYGSGVENTGELFF. The DNA for the CDR3 is TGTGCCAGCAGTTACGGCTCTGGGGTAGAGAACACCGGGGAGCTGTTTTTT.

Ten or more counts support this clonotype. V is TRBV7-9 and J is TRBJ1-1; 12 bases fit TRBD1. Losses at the gene ends were 6 bases for V and 8 bases for J; bases not matched to a gene: 10. Germline CDR1 and CDR2: SEHNR and FQNEAQ (reference sequence). CDR3 length: 15 residues. CDR3 residues: CASSFPGQGAGEAFF. CDR3 DNA sequence: TGTGCCAGCAGTTTTCCGGGACAGGGGGCAGGGGAAGCTTTCTTT.

This clonotype appeared many times. The chain links TRBV4-1 to TRBJ2-7, with 7 nucleotides matching TRBD1. V lost 4 bases and J lost 1; bases outside the gene matches: 4. Germline assignment: CDR1 MGHRA and CDR2 YSYEKL. The CDR3 sequence is 14 residues long. The DNA of the CDR3 is TGCGCCAGCAGCCGCCCGGGACAGTCCTACGAGCAGTACTTC. Protein product: CASSRPGQSYEQYF.

This clonotype was counted many times. The V gene is TRBV12-3 or TRBV12-4, the J gene TRBJ2-7; tentatively, D is TRBD2 (5 bases). Trimming cost V 5 bases and J 2 bases, with 16 bases left between them. The CDR3 covers 15 residues. CDR3 coding DNA: TGTGCCAGCAGTGGCGTCGCGGGCCAGACCTACGAGCAGTACTTC. This translates into CASSGVAGQTYEQYF.

Many counts were recorded for this clonotype. The chain employs TRBV20-1 and TRBJ2-7; D is ambiguous. V was trimmed by 1 base and J by 2 bases, leaving 6 bases between them. The CDR3 totals 12 residues. Germline loops: CDR1 DFQATT, CDR2 SNEGSKA (reference sequence). CDR3 sequence reads: CSARVGTYEQYF. As DNA, the CDR3 is TGCAGTGCTAGAGTAGGGACCTACGAGCAGTACTTC.

This clonotype was detected many times. The CDR3 DNA is TGTGCCAGCTCACCAGACAAATTGAACACTGAAGCTTTCTTT. Translating it yields CASSPDKLNTEAFF. This chain joins TRBV18 and TRBJ1-1; D is ambiguous. Germline V gives CDR1 KGHSH, CDR2 LQKENI. V was trimmed by 2 bases and J by 0 bases, leaving 7 bases between them. The CDR3 extends over 14 amino acids.

This clonotype was observed at least ten times. This chain links TRBV28 with TRBJ2-4; no reliable D call. The CDR3 runs 14 residues. V gave up 6 bases and J gave up 0 bases, with 9 bases separating them. Germline values: CDR1 MDHEN, CDR2 SYDVKM. DNA for the CDR3: TGTGCCAGCAGCCGCGCTGGAGCCAAAAACATTCAGTACTTC. Its protein is CASSRAGAKNIQYF.

This clonotype was detected many times. The J gene is TRBJ2-7, the V gene TRBV14; maybe TRBD1 (6 bases). V was trimmed by 6 bases and J by 5 bases, leaving 11 bases between them. The CDR3 runs 12 residues. Germline CDR1 and CDR2: SGHDN and FVKESK. CDR3 DNA: TGTGCCAGCAGTCCAAACAGGGACGAGCAGTACTTC. It specifies CASSPNRDEQYF. Drawing the rest from reference TRBV14 and TRBJ2-7, the complete variable domain is EAGVTQFPSHSVIEKGQTVTLRCDPISGHDNLYWYRRVMGKEIKFLLHFVKESKQDESGMPNNRFLAERTGGTYSTLKVQPAELEDSGVYFCASSPNRDEQYFGPGTRLTVT.

The chain joins TRBV12-3 or TRBV12-4 to TRBJ1-2, with a possible D match to TRBD1 (5 bases). V was shortened by 4 bases and J by 2 bases, with 11 bases between the two germline ends. The CDR3 length is 14 residues. CDR3: CASSSGAANYGYTF. The CDR3 DNA is TGTGCCAGCAGTTCCGGGGCCGCCAACTATGGCTACACCTTC.